This T cell receptor (beta chain) was obtained from a study of T cell changes during pregnancy in multiple sclerosis. V lost 4 bases and J lost 4, with 16 bases in between. Germline V gene data show CDR1 as LGHNT and CDR2 as FRNRAP. The CDR3 sequence is 15 residues long. Sequencing used immunoSEQ multiplex PCR; TCRdb keeps in-frame clones, though not all of them. The data show about 110,000 clones, with more than 80% seen just once and about 1.5% held by the top ten. V usage is TRBV12-5 and J usage is TRBJ1-2; unclear D gene. The sequences come from peripheral blood, collected before pregnancy. This sequence originates from a female donor with multiple sclerosis, enrolled in a pregnancy study. This CDR3 is CASGSGPAGLYGYTF. In DNA, the CDR3 is TGTGCTAGTGGTTCGGGTCCGGCAGGACTCTATGGCTACACCTTC.